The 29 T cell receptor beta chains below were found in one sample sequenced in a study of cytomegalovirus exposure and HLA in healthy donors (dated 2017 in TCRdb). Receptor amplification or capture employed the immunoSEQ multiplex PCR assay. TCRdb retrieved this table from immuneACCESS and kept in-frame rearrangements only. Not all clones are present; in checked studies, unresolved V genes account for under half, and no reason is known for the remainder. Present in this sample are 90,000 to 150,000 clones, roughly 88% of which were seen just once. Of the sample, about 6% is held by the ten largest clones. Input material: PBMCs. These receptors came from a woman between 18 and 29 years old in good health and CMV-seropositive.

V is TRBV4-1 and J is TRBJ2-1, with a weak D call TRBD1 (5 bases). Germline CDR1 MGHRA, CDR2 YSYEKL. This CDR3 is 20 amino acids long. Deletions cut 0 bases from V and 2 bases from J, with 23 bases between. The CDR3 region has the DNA TGCGCCAGCAGCCAAGATAAGATGACAGCGAAACCCCTAACCTACAATGAGCAGTTCTTC. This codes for CASSQDKMTAKPLTYNEQFF.

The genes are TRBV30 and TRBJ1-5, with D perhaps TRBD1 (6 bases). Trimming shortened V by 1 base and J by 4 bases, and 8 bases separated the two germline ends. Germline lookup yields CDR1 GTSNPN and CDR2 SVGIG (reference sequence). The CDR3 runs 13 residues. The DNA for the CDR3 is TGTGCCTGGAGTGCAGGGGTTAATCAGCCCCAGCATTTT. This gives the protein CAWSAGVNQPQHF. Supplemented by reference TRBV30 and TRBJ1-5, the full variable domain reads SQTIHQWPATLVQPVGSPLSLECTVEGTSNPNLYWYRQAAGRGLQLLFYSVGIGQISSEVPQNLSASRPQDRQFILSSKKLLLSDSGFYLCAWSAGVNQPQHFGDGTRLSIL.

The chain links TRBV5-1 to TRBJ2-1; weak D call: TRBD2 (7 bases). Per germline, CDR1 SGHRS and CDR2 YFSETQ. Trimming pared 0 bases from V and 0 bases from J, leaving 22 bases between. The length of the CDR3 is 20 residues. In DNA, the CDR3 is TGCGCCAGCAGCTTGGGTGGCGGGGGCTCACTACCTAGCTCCTACAATGAGCAGTTCTTC. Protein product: CASSLGGGGSLPSSYNEQFF. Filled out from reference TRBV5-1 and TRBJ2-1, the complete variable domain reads KAGVTQTPRYLIKTRGQQVTLSCSPISGHRSVSWYQQTPGQGLQFLFEYFSETQRNKGNFPGRFSGRQFSNSRSEMNVSTLELGDSALYLCASSLGGGGSLPSSYNEQFFGPGTRLTVL.

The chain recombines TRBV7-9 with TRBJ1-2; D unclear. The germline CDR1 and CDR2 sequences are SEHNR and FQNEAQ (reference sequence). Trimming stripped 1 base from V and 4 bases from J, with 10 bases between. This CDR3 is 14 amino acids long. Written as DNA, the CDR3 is TGTGCCAGCAGCTTAGGAGGCCACTCCTATGGCTACACCTTC. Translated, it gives CASSLGGHSYGYTF.

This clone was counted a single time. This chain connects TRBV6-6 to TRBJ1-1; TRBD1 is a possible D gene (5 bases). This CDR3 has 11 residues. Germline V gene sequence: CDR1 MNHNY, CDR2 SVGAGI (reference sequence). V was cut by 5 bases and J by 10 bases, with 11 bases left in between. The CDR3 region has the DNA TGTGCCAGCAGTGTCAGGGTTGGAGCTTTCTTT. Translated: CASSVRVGAFF.

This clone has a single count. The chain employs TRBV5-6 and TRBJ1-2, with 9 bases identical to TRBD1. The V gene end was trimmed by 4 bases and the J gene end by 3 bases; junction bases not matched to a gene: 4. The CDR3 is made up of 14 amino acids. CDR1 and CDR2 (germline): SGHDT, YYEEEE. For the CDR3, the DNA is TGTGCCAGCAGCCCGGGACAGGGCTACTATGGCTACACCTTC. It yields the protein CASSPGQGYYGYTF.

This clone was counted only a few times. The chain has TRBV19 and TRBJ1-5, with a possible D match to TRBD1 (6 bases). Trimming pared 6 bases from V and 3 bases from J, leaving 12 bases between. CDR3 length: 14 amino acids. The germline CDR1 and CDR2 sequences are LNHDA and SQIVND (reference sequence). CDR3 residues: CASRYRELNQPQHF. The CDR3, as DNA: TGTGCCAGTAGATACAGGGAACTCAATCAGCCCCAGCATTTT.

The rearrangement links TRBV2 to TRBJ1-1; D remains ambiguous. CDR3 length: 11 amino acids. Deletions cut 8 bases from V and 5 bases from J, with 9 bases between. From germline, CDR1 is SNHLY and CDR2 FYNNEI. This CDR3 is CASLRETEAFF. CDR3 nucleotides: TGTGCCAGCCTTCGGGAGACTGAAGCTTTCTTT.

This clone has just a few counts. The CDR3, as DNA: TGTGCCAGCAGCGTAGTCGGGACAGACTATGGCTACACCTTC. Protein: CASSVVGTDYGYTF. The chain couples TRBV9 to TRBJ1-2; the match to TRBD1 covers 7 bases. The junction had 2 bases not matched to a gene; V was cut back by 0 bases and J by 3 bases. The CDR3 has 14 residues. Germline-derived CDR1 and CDR2 are SGDLS and YYNGEE.

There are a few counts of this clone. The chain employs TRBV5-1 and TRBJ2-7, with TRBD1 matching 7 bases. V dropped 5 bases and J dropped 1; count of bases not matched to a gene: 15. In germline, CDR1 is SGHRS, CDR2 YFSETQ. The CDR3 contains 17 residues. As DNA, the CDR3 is TGCGCCAGCAGTTCCGCGAGTGCAGGGGACAGTTCCTACGAGCAGTACTTC. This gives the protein CASSSASAGDSSYEQYF. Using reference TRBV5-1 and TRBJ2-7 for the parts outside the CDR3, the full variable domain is KAGVTQTPRYLIKTRGQQVTLSCSPISGHRSVSWYQQTPGQGLQFLFEYFSETQRNKGNFPGRFSGRQFSNSRSEMNVSTLELGDSALYLCASSSASAGDSSYEQYFGPGTRLTVT.

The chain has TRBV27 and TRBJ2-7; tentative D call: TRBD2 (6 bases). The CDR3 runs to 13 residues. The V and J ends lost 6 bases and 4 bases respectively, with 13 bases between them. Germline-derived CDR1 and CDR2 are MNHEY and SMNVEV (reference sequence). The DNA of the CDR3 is TGTGCCAGCAGGTCCGGGACTGAGTACGAGCAGTACTTC. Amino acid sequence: CASRSGTEYEQYF.

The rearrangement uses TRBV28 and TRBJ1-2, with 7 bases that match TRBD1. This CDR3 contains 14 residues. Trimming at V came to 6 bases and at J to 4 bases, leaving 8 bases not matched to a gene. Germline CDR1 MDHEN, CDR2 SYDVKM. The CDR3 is CASSPTGVGYGYTF. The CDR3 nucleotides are TGTGCCAGCAGCCCTACAGGGGTTGGCTATGGCTACACCTTC.

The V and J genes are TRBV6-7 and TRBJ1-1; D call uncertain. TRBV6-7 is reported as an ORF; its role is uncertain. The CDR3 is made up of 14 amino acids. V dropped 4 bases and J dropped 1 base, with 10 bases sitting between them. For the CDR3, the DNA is TGTGCCAGCAGTTCCGCCGGGGAGAACACTGAAGCTTTCTTT. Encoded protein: CASSSAGENTEAFF.

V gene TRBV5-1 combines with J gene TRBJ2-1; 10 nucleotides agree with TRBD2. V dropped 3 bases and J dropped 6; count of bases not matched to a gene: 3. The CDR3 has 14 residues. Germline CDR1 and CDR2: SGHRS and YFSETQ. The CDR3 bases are TGCGCCAGCAGCTCGTGGACTAGCGGCAATGAGCAGTTCTTC. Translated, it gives CASSSWTSGNEQFF.

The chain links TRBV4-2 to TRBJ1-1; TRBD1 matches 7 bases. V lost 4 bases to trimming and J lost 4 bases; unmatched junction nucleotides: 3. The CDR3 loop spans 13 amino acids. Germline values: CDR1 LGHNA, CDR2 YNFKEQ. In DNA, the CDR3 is TGTGCCAGCAGCCCTCGACAGGGCACTGAAGCTTTCTTT. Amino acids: CASSPRQGTEAFF.

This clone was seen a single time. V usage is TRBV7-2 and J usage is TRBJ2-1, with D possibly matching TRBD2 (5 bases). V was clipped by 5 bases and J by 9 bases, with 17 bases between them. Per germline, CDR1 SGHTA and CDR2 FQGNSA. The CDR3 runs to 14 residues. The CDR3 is CASSATYLEGEQFF. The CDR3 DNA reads TGTGCCAGCAGCGCGACTTACCTAGAGGGTGAGCAGTTCTTC.

CDR3 nucleotides: TGTGCCAGCAGTACATCAAACACTGAAGCTTTCTTT. Its translation: CASSTSNTEAFF. This chain uses TRBV2 with TRBJ1-1; no clear D gene. Trimming removed 5 bases at V and 2 bases at J, with 6 bases between. Germline assignment: CDR1 SNHLY and CDR2 FYNNEI. The CDR3 is made up of 12 amino acids.

CDR3 region: CATSMNTEAFF. The CDR3 coding sequence is TGTGCCACCAGTATGAACACTGAAGCTTTCTTT. The chain combines TRBV15 with TRBJ1-1; D unclear. The germline V gene has CDR1 LNHNV and CDR2 YYDKDF (reference sequence). V was shortened by 6 bases and J by 0 bases, with 2 bases between the two germline ends. The CDR3 spans 11 residues. Full variable domain (missing parts from reference TRBV15 and TRBJ1-1): DAMVIQNPRYQVTQFGKPVTLSCSQTLNHNVMYWYQQKSSQAPKLLFHYYDKDFNNEADTPDNFQSRRPNTSFCFLDIRSPGLGDTAMYLCATSMNTEAFFGQGTRLTVV.

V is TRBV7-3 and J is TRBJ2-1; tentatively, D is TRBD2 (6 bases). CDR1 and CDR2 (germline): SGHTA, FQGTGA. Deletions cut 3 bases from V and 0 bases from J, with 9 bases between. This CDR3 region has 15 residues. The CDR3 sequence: CASSLGLYSYNEQFF. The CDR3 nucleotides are TGTGCCAGCAGCTTGGGACTTTACTCCTACAATGAGCAGTTCTTC.

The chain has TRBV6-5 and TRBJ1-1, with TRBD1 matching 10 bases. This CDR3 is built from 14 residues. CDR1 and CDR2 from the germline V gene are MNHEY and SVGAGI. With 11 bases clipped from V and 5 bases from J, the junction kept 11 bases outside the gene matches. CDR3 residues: CAAGGDRGRTEAFF. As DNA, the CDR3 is TGTGCCGCGGGGGGGGACAGGGGAAGAACTGAAGCTTTCTTT.

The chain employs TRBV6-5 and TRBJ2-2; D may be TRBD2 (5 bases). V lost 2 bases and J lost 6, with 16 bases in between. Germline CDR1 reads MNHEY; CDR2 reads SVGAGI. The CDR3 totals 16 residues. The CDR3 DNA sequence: TGTGCCAGCAGTTACCACGGGGTGGGGAATCCCGGGGAGCTGTTTTTT. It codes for CASSYHGVGNPGELFF.

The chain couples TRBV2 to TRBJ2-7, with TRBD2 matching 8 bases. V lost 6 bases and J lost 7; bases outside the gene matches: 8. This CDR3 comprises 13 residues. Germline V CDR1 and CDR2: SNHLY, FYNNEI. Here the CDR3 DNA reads TGTGCCAGCAGCCTGCTTTCTAGCGGGGAGCAGTACTTC. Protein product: CASSLLSSGEQYF.

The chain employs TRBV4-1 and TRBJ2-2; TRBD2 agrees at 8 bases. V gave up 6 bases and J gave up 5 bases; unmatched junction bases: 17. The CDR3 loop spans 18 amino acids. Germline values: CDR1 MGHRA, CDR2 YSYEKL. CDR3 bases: TGCGCCAGCAGGAAAGGGGCTAGCGGGCGGGCGTTGACCGGGGAGCTGTTTTTT. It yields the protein CASRKGASGRALTGELFF.

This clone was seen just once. The CDR3 nucleotides read TGTGCCAGCAGCCCCAGGGGTCTAGATACGCAGTATTTT. Translation: CASSPRGLDTQYF. V is TRBV9 and J is TRBJ2-3; possible D gene TRBD1, 6 bases. The CDR3 has 13 amino acids. In germline, CDR1 is SGDLS, CDR2 YYNGEE. The V end was cut by 4 bases, the J end by 5 bases, with 11 bases between.

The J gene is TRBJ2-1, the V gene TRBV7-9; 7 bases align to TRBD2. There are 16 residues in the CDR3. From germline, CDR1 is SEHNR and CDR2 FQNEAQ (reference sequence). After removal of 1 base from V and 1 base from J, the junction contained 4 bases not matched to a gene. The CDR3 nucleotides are TGTGCCAGCAGCTTAGTCGTGGGAGGGTCCTACAATGAGCAGTTCTTC. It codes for CASSLVVGGSYNEQFF.

Written as DNA, the CDR3 is TGTGCCAGCAGAACAGGGGCGAGAACTGAAGCTTTCTTT. Translated, it gives CASRTGARTEAFF. The chain combines TRBV2 with TRBJ1-1; 7 positions match TRBD1. Germline-derived CDR1 and CDR2 are SNHLY and FYNNEI. The CDR3 length is 13 residues. V shed 6 bases, J shed 5 bases, and the junction held 6 bases outside the gene matches.

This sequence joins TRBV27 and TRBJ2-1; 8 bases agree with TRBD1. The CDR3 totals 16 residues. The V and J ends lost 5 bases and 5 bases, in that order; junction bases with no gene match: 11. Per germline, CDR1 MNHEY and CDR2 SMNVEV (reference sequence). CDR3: CASSARDRPVNNEQFF. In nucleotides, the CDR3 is TGTGCCAGCAGTGCCCGGGACAGGCCGGTGAACAATGAGCAGTTCTTC.

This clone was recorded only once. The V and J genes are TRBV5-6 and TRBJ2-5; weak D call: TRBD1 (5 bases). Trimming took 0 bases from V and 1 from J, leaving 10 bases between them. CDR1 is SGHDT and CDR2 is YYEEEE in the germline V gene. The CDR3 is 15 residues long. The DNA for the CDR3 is TGTGCCAGCAGCTTGGAACAGGCTTCCCAAGAGACCCAGTACTTC. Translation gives CASSLEQASQETQYF.

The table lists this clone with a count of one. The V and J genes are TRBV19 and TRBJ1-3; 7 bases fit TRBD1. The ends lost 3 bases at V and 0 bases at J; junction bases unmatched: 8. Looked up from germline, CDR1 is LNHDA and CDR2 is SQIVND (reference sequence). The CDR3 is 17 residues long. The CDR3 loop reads CASSIGDSFLSGNTIYF. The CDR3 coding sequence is TGTGCCAGTAGTATTGGGGACAGTTTCCTCTCTGGAAACACCATATATTTT. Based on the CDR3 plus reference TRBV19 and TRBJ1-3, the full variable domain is DGGITQSPKYLFRKEGQNVTLSCEQNLNHDAMYWYRQDPGQGLRLIYYSQIVNDFQKGDIAEGYSVSREKKESFPLTVTSAQKNPTAFYLCASSIGDSFLSGNTIYFGEGSWLTVV.